This TCR beta chain was retrieved from a study of blood T cell repertoires in COVID-19. The germline V gene has CDR1 MNHEY and CDR2 SMNVEV (reference sequence). V shed 5 bases and J 7 bases; nucleotides not matched to a gene: 6. This CDR3 has 13 residues. Libraries were prepared by immunoSEQ multiplex PCR; TCRdb keeps only in-frame clonotypes and omits some of them. The sample lists 120,000 or so clones, approximately 71% occurring once. Sequencing was done on a sample of peripheral blood. The receptor comes from a woman in her 70s with acute or convalescent COVID-19. The chain combines TRBV27 with TRBJ1-2; 8 positions match TRBD1. CDR3 protein: CASSGQGGSGYTF. CDR3 nucleotides: TGTGCCAGCAGTGGACAGGGAGGCTCTGGCTACACCTTC.